This T cell receptor beta chain was retrieved from a study of shared clonotypes between healthy human individuals. The CDR3 covers 17 residues. CDR1 and CDR2 from the germline V gene are SGDLS and YYNGEE. The trim removed 4 bases at V and 0 bases at J, leaving 5 bases unmatched. The protocol was immunoSEQ multiplex PCR, while the TCRdb copy is restricted to in-frame clones and leaves out a portion. This table holds more than 2,000,000 clones, just over 90% found once. Sequenced: naive CD4+ T cells from PBMCs. Subset here: CD45RA+ positively selected. The chain employs TRBV9 and TRBJ2-2; TRBD2 aligns across 11 bases. This TCR was recovered from a man aged 18 to 30 in good health. Some clones in this sample may be carry-over from other donors' samples. The CDR3 coding sequence is TGTGCCAGCAGCTCGCGACTAGCGGGGACGAACACCGGGGAGCTGTTTTTT. Protein sequence: CASSSRLAGTNTGELFF.